The entry below describes one T cell receptor beta chain. Each CDR3 protein gets one entry after TCRdb re-called the 5' RACE reads with MiXCR. Altogether some 1,600,000 distinct CDR3 sequences are present, about 32% being singletons, with the ten largest covering about 0.27%. This sample stems from a study of identical twins. The TCR was taken from a newborn girl in good health. The source material was cord blood.

The CDR3 DNA sequence: TGTGCCAGCAGTCGACTAGTCCCAGAGACCCAGTACTTC. Residues: CASSRLVPETQYF. V gene TRBV12-3 or TRBV12-4 combines with J gene TRBJ2-5, with D possibly matching TRBD2 (6 bases). The CDR3 is 13 amino acids. V was clipped by 5 bases and J by 4 bases, with 11 bases between them.